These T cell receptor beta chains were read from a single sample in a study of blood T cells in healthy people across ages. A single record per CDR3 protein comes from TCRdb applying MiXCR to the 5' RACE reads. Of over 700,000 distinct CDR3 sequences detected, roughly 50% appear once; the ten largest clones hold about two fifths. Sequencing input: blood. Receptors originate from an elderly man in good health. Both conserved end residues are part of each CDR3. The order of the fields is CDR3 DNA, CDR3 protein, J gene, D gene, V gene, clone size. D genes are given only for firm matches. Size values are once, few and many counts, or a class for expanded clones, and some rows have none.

cdr3_nt: TGCGCCAGCAGCCGGACTAGCGGGAGGACTATCTACGAGCAGTACTTC
cdr3_aa: CASSRTSGRTIYEQYF
j_call: TRBJ2-7
d_call: TRBD2
v_call: TRBV5-1
clone_size: .

cdr3_nt: TGCGCCAGCAGTGACAGGGGGTTGGAGCAGTACTTC
cdr3_aa: CASSDRGLEQYF
j_call: TRBJ2-7
d_call: TRBD1
v_call: TRBV10-1
clone_size: .

cdr3_nt: TGTGCCAGCAGCAAAGAGGCCCGGGAGGGCCCCCCTTATGTGACTGAAGCTTTCTTT
cdr3_aa: CASSKEAREGPPYVTEAFF
j_call: TRBJ1-1
d_call: .
v_call: TRBV21-1
clone_size: once

cdr3_nt: TGTGCCAGCAGCTTGCACTGGACGATGGACTCGACTAATGAAAAACTGTTTTTT
cdr3_aa: CASSLHWTMDSTNEKLFF
j_call: TRBJ1-4
d_call: .
v_call: TRBV7-9
clone_size: .

cdr3_nt: TGTGCCAGCAGCCCGGGGGACAGGGTGTCCTACGAGCAGTACTTC
cdr3_aa: CASSPGDRVSYEQYF
j_call: TRBJ2-7
d_call: TRBD1
v_call: TRBV7-3
clone_size: many

cdr3_nt: TGTGCCAGCAGCTCCGGGGCCGGCGTGGGTCAGCCCCAGCATTTT
cdr3_aa: CASSSGAGVGQPQHF
j_call: TRBJ1-5
d_call: .
v_call: TRBV5-5
clone_size: few

cdr3_nt: TGTGCCACCGGACGGGGAGATACGCAGTATTTT
cdr3_aa: CATGRGDTQYF
j_call: TRBJ2-3
d_call: .
v_call: TRBV14
clone_size: .

cdr3_nt: TGCAGTGCTAGGGACGCTCAGAGGAGCTACGAGCAGTACTTC
cdr3_aa: CSARDAQRSYEQYF
j_call: TRBJ2-7
d_call: .
v_call: TRBV20-1
clone_size: many

cdr3_nt: TGTGCCAGCAGCGTAGCTTGGAATTCACCCCTCCACTTT
cdr3_aa: CASSVAWNSPLHF
j_call: TRBJ1-6
d_call: .
v_call: TRBV9
clone_size: .

cdr3_nt: TGTGCCAGCAGTTACGCCGGTTCCTACGAGCAGTACTTC
cdr3_aa: CASSYAGSYEQYF
j_call: TRBJ2-7
d_call: .
v_call: TRBV28
clone_size: few

cdr3_nt: TGTGCCAGCAGCCAAGATAGGAGCTACAGATACGCGTATTTT
cdr3_aa: CASSQDRSYRYAYF
j_call: TRBJ2-3
d_call: .
v_call: TRBV4-2
clone_size: .

cdr3_nt: TGCGCCAGCAGCTCCACTCCGGACAGGGTCTACGAGCAGTACTTC
cdr3_aa: CASSSTPDRVYEQYF
j_call: TRBJ2-7
d_call: TRBD1
v_call: TRBV5-1
clone_size: .

cdr3_nt: TGCAGCGCCCTCGCTGCCGAGACCCAGTACTTC
cdr3_aa: CSALAAETQYF
j_call: TRBJ2-5
d_call: .
v_call: TRBV29-1
clone_size: few

cdr3_nt: TGTGCCAGCAGCGTAGGCGGGACAGGGGGGTGGTCGGAGCAGTTCTTC
cdr3_aa: CASSVGGTGGWSEQFF
j_call: TRBJ2-1
d_call: TRBD1
v_call: TRBV9
clone_size: .

cdr3_nt: TGTGCCAGCAGCCCTCCCCCACTAGAGGACAGAGACGCGTATTTT
cdr3_aa: CASSPPPLEDRDAYF
j_call: TRBJ2-3
d_call: .
v_call: TRBV7-2
clone_size: .

cdr3_nt: TGTGCCAGCAGCCAACTAGCGCCCCAAGAGACCCAGTACTTC
cdr3_aa: CASSQLAPQETQYF
j_call: TRBJ2-5
d_call: TRBD2
v_call: TRBV6-2/TRBV6-3
clone_size: .

cdr3_nt: TGTGCCACCAGTGATTACAGGGGGCATAAAGCTTTCTTT
cdr3_aa: CATSDYRGHKAFF
j_call: TRBJ1-1
d_call: TRBD1
v_call: TRBV24-1
clone_size: .

cdr3_nt: TGTGCCAGCAGCGTAACGGGAGGCCAGCCCCAGCATTTT
cdr3_aa: CASSVTGGQPQHF
j_call: TRBJ1-5
d_call: .
v_call: TRBV7-2
clone_size: .

cdr3_nt: TGCGCCAGCAGCAAGGCGTGGGCTAACATGAACACTGAAGCTTTCTTT
cdr3_aa: CASSKAWANMNTEAFF
j_call: TRBJ1-1
d_call: .
v_call: TRBV5-1
clone_size: .

cdr3_nt: TGCGCCAGCAGTTTCTCCGGGACAGGGGGGGATACGCAGTATTTT
cdr3_aa: CASSFSGTGGDTQYF
j_call: TRBJ2-3
d_call: TRBD1
v_call: TRBV5-1
clone_size: once